The following is a TCR beta chain sequence with its context. The target antigen is unknown. The CDR3 sequence is 11 residues long. V was cut by 6 bases and J by 6 bases, with 12 bases left in between. Per the germline V gene, CDR1 is SQVTM and CDR2 is ANQGSEA. The sample is drawn from a study of PD-1 blockade in mismatch repair-deficient tumors. Overall study findings and caveats: Tumor-resident clones, often absent from pretreatment blood, expanded after pembrolizumab and then contracted.

Sequenced by immunoSEQ multiplex PCR; TCRdb stores in-frame clones only, minus some. In the table there are some 15,000 clones, around 84% of which are singletons. Mismatch repair deficiency was confirmed in all patients, by PCR or immunohistochemistry. This chain uses TRBV29-1 with TRBJ2-7; D gene ambiguous. The sequence came from an adult with mismatch repair-deficient cancer. The sequenced sample was PBMCs, obtained 14 weeks after starting pembrolizumab. CDR3 region: CSVADTVEQYF. DNA of the CDR3: TGCAGCGTCGCTGATACAGTCGAGCAGTACTTC.